The 14 T cell receptor beta chains presented below share a single source sample, sequenced in a study of vaccination and CD4 T cells after COVID-19. These TCRs' antigens remain unknown. The treatment here: approximately nine-day PBMC culture with coronavirus spike peptide pools or control peptides (ViraFEST assay). With the Oncomine TCR Beta short-read assay, DNA from cultured CD4+ T cells was sequenced. TCRdb called the PCR reads again in MiXCR, with one record for every CDR3 protein. The sample has some 16,000 distinct CDR3 sequences, around 50% seen once; the top ten hold around 10%. The sample was CD4+ T cells from blood, cultured in vitro. Every receptor here comes from a human donor who had recovered from COVID-19.

This clonotype was detected a few times. The chain is built from TRBV21-1 and TRBJ2-1; the table names TRBD2, a call not compared with the DNA. TRBV21-1 constitutes a pseudogene. The CDR3 is 20 residues long. CDR3: CASSKVVGLAGGPSHNEQFF. The CDR3 DNA reads TGTGCCAGCAGCAAAGTAGTGGGACTAGCGGGAGGGCCTTCCCACAATGAGCAGTTCTTC.

The chain couples TRBV24-1 to TRBJ2-3, with D maybe TRBD2 (7 bases). The CDR3 totals 15 residues. Germline V gives CDR1 KGHDR, CDR2 SFDVKD. The V end was cut by 7 bases, the J end by 4 bases, with 17 bases between. CDR3 bases: TGTGCCACCAGGCTCGGCGGGGGCAGCGCAGATACGCAGTATTTT. As protein: CATRLGGGSADTQYF.

The V and J genes are TRBV4-1 and TRBJ2-7, with D possibly being TRBD1 (6 bases). Per germline, CDR1 MGHRA and CDR2 YSYEKL. Trimming left V 2 bases short and J 0 bases short, with 8 bases between. The CDR3 runs to 14 residues. CDR3 residues: CASSQWTDSYEQYF. CDR3 DNA: TGCGCCAGCAGCCAATGGACAGACTCCTACGAGCAGTACTTC.

The genes are TRBV5-4 and TRBJ2-2; possibly TRBD1 for D (7 bases). The length of the CDR3 is 16 residues. CDR1 and CDR2 from the germline V gene are SGHNT and YYREEE (reference sequence). The V and J ends lost 4 bases and 0 bases respectively, with 13 bases between them. CDR3 nucleotide sequence: TGTGCCAGCAGCCGACTAGGGGGCACGAACACCGGGGAGCTGTTTTTT. As protein: CASSRLGGTNTGELFF.

There are a few counts of this clonotype. The rearrangement links TRBV24-1 to TRBJ2-7; the match to TRBD1 covers 9 bases. The CDR3 has 16 amino acids. Trimming cost V 3 bases and J 4 bases; bases outside gene matches: 9. Germline V gene lookup returns CDR1 KGHDR and CDR2 SFDVKD. The CDR3 spells CATSDPTDRGVYEQYF. For the CDR3, the DNA is TGTGCCACCAGTGATCCCACGGACAGGGGAGTATACGAGCAGTACTTC.

The rearrangement links TRBV2 to TRBJ1-1; TRBD1 aligns across 9 bases. The CDR3 extends over 15 amino acids. V lost 6 bases to trimming and J lost 2 bases; unmatched junction nucleotides: 7. Germline CDR1 reads SNHLY; CDR2 reads FYNNEI. CDR3 nucleotide sequence: TGTGCCAGCAGACGAGAGGGACAGGGAAACACTGAAGCTTTCTTT. Encoded protein: CASRREGQGNTEAFF.

This clonotype was seen a handful of times. The CDR3 DNA is TGTGCCACCAGTGATACAGGGCGGCCTAATGAAAAACTGTTTTTT. Protein product: CATSDTGRPNEKLFF. J is TRBJ1-4 and V is TRBV24-1; tentative D call: TRBD1 (6 bases). Germline V gives CDR1 KGHDR, CDR2 SFDVKD. V shed 3 bases and J shed 3 bases, with 10 bases lying between them. CDR3 length equals 15 residues.

This clonotype was found a few times. The chain links TRBV7-9 to TRBJ2-5; D is uncertain. The CDR3 length is 11 residues. Germline V gene data show CDR1 as SEHNR and CDR2 as FQNEAQ (reference sequence). The ends were cut back, 1 base at V and 6 bases at J, with 3 bases in the middle. CDR3 protein: CASSLVQTQYF. The CDR3 coding sequence is TGTGCCAGCAGCTTAGTTCAGACCCAGTACTTC. Drawing the rest from reference TRBV7-9 and TRBJ2-5, the complete variable domain is DTGVSQNPRHKITKRGQNVTFRCDPISEHNRLYWYRQTLGQGPEFLTYFQNEAQLEKSRLLSDRFSAERPKGSFSTLEIQRTEQGDSAMYLCASSLVQTQYFGPGTRLLVL.

The chain carries TRBV7-9 and TRBJ2-5; 11 bases fit TRBD1. V was pared by 7 bases and J by 5 bases, with 9 bases of the junction left unmatched. In germline, CDR1 is SEHNR, CDR2 FQNEAQ (reference sequence). This CDR3 has 15 residues. CDR3: CASTRRGQGEETQYF. CDR3 sequence (DNA): TGTGCCAGCACACGCAGGGGACAGGGGGAGGAGACCCAGTACTTC.

V usage is TRBV6-2 or TRBV6-3 and J usage is TRBJ2-3, with TRBD2 identical over 13 bases. This CDR3 has 16 residues. Trimming at V came to 5 bases and at J to 0 bases, leaving 2 bases not matched to a gene. The germline V gene encodes CDR1 MNHEY and CDR2 SVGEGT. This chain's CDR3 is CASSGLAGDSTDTQYF. In DNA form, the CDR3 reads TGTGCCAGCAGTGGACTAGCGGGAGATAGCACAGATACGCAGTATTTT.

The rearrangement joins TRBV27 to TRBJ1-6; no clear D. Deletions cut 2 bases from V and 9 bases from J, with 8 bases between. Germline CDR1 and CDR2: MNHEY and SMNVEV (reference sequence). The CDR3 has 13 residues. In DNA, the CDR3 is TGTGCCAGCAGTTTAAAAGTGGTTTCACCCCTCCACTTT. Translated, it gives CASSLKVVSPLHF.

The chain uses TRBV7-2 and TRBJ2-7, with 7 bases identical to TRBD1. The CDR3 is 14 amino acids. Looked up from germline, CDR1 is SGHTA and CDR2 is FQGNSA. After removal of 5 bases from V and 8 bases from J, the junction contained 12 bases not matched to a gene. In DNA form, the CDR3 reads TGTGCCAGCAGCCTCGACAGGGATAGTGTCAAGCAGTACTTC. Amino acids: CASSLDRDSVKQYF.

V gene TRBV6-1 combines with J gene TRBJ1-2; D not certain. The V and J ends lost 5 bases and 7 bases respectively, with 14 bases between them. The germline CDR1 and CDR2 sequences are MNHNS and SASEGT. The CDR3 contains 13 residues. CDR3 in amino acids: CASSPPAAGGYTF. CDR3 in DNA: TGTGCCAGCAGTCCCCCGGCGGCGGGTGGCTACACCTTC.

J is TRBJ2-7 and V is TRBV7-8, with D uncertain. The germline gives CDR1 SGHVS, CDR2 FQNEAQ. This CDR3 comprises 14 residues. V shed 1 base and J shed 7 bases, with 14 bases lying between them. Here the CDR3 DNA reads TGTGCCAGCAGCTTAGAGGACCCCAGAAGGGAGCAGTACTTC. This codes for CASSLEDPRREQYF.